This T cell receptor beta chain was sequenced in a study of CD8+ T cells in alopecia areata. J was trimmed by 5 bases and V by 5 bases; bases with no gene match: 5. Germline assignment: CDR1 SQVTM and CDR2 ANQGSEA. This CDR3 contains 13 residues. Treatment of the sample: oral pan-JAK inhibitor, 5-10 mg twice daily. This clone was detected a few times. Sequencing templates came from extracted RNA that was reverse transcribed into cDNA. Sequencing was performed with immunoSEQ multiplex PCR; in TCRdb, only in-frame clones are kept and a portion is missing. The sample consists of 150,000 to 200,000 clones, just under 65% of them appearing once.

The receptor comes from a human donor with alopecia areata. This sample comprised CD4+ T cells sorted from blood, obtained between weeks 49 and 50, from a patient treated with tofacitinib. The J gene is TRBJ2-5, the V gene TRBV29-1; 10 bases agree with TRBD1. The CDR3 loop is CSVRQGATETQYF. In nucleotides, the CDR3 is TGCAGCGTTAGACAGGGGGCAACGGAGACCCAGTACTTC.